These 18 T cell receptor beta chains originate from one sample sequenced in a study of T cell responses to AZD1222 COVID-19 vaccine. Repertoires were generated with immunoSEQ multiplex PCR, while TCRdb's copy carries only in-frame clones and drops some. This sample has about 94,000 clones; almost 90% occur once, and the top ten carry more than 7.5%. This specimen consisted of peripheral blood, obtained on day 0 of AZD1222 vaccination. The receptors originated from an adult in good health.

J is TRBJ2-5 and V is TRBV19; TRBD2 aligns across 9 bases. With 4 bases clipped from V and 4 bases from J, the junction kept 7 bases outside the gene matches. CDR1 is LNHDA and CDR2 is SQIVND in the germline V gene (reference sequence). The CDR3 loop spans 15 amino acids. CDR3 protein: CASSTPSGVRETQYF. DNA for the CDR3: TGTGCCAGTAGTACGCCTAGCGGGGTGAGAGAGACCCAGTACTTC.

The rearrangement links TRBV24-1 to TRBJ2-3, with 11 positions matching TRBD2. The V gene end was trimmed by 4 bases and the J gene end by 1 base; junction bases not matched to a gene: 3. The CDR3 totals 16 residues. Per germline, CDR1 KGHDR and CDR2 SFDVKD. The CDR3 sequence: CATSDAGLAGTDTQYF. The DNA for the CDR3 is TGTGCCACCAGTGACGCGGGACTAGCGGGCACAGATACGCAGTATTTT.

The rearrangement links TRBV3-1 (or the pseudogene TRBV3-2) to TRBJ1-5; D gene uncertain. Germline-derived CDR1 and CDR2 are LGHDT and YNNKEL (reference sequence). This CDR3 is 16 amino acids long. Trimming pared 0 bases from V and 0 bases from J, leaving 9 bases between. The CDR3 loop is CASSQEQIYSNQPQHF. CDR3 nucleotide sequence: TGTGCCAGCAGCCAAGAACAGATTTATAGCAATCAGCCCCAGCATTTT.

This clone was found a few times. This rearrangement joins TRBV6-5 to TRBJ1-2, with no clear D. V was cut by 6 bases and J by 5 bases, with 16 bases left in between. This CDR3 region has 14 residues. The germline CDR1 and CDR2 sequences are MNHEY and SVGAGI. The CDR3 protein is CASRPTDTWYGYTF. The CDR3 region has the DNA TGTGCCAGCAGGCCGACCGATACATGGTATGGCTACACCTTC.

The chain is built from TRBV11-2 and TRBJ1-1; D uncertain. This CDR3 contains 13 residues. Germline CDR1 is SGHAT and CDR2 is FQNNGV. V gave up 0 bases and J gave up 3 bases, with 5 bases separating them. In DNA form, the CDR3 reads TGTGCCAGCAGCTTAGAATGGGACACTGAAGCTTTCTTT. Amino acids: CASSLEWDTEAFF.

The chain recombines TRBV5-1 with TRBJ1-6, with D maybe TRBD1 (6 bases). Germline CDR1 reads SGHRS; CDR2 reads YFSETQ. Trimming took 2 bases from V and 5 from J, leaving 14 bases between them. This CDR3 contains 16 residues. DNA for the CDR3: TGCGCCAGCAGCTTACGGGGGCGCCTAGATAATTCACCCCTCCACTTT. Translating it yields CASSLRGRLDNSPLHF.

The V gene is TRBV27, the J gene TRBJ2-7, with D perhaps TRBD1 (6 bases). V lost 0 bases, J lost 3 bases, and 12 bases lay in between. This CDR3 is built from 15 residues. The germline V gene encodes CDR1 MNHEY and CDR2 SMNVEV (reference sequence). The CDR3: CASSLSGAPLYEQYF. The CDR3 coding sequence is TGTGCCAGCAGTTTATCGGGGGCCCCCCTCTACGAGCAGTACTTC.

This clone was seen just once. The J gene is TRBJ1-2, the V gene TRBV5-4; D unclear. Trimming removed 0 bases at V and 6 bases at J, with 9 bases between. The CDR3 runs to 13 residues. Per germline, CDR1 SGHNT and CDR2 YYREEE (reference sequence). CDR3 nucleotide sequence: TGTGCCAGCAGCTTGGACAGAATTCATGGCTACACCTTC. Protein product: CASSLDRIHGYTF.

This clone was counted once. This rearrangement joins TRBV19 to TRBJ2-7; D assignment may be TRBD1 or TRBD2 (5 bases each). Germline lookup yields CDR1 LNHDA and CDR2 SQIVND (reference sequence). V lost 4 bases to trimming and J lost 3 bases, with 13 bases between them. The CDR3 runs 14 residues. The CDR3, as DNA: TGTGCCAGTAGTACGGGACCTGGAGTCTACGAGCAGTACTTC. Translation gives CASSTGPGVYEQYF.

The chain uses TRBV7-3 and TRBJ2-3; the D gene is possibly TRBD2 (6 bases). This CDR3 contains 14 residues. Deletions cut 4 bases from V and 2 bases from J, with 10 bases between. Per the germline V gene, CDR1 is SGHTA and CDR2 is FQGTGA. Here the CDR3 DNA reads TGTGCCAGCAGCTGGGGGACTGTCACAGATACGCAGTATTTT. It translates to CASSWGTVTDTQYF.

CDR3 coding DNA: TGTGCCTCTAGTCGGGGGGGAACTGAAGCTTTCTTT. This codes for CASSRGGTEAFF. The gene calls are TRBV30 and TRBJ1-1; tentative D call: TRBD1 (5 bases). Trimming stripped 7 bases from V and 5 bases from J, with 14 bases between. Germline values: CDR1 GTSNPN, CDR2 SVGIG (reference sequence). The CDR3 has 12 residues. Combining the CDR3 with reference TRBV30 and TRBJ1-1 gives the whole variable domain SQTIHQWPATLVQPVGSPLSLECTVEGTSNPNLYWYRQAAGRGLQLLFYSVGIGQISSEVPQNLSASRPQDRQFILSSKKLLLSDSGFYLCASSRGGTEAFFGQGTRLTVV.

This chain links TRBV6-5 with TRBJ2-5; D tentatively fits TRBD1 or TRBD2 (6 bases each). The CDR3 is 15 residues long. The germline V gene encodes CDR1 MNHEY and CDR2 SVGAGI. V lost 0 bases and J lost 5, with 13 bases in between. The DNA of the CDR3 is TGTGCCAGCAGTTACTCGAACGGGGGCGGGGAGACCCAGTACTTC. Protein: CASSYSNGGGETQYF.

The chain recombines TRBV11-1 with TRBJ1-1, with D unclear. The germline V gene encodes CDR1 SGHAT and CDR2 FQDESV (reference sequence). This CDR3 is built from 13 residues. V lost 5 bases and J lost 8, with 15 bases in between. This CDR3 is CASSPDPGREAFF. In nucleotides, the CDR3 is TGTGCCAGCAGCCCCGATCCGGGAAGGGAAGCTTTCTTT. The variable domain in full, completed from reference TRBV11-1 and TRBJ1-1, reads EAEVAQSPRYKITEKSQAVAFWCDPISGHATLYWYRQILGQGPELLVQFQDESVVDDSQLPKDRFSAERLKGVDSTLKIQPAELGDSAMYLCASSPDPGREAFFGQGTRLTVV.

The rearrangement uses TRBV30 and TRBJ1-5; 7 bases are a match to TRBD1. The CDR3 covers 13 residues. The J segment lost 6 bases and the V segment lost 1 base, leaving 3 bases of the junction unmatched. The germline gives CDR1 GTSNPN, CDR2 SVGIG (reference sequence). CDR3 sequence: CAWSEGASQPQHF. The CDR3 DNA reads TGTGCCTGGAGTGAGGGGGCAAGTCAGCCCCAGCATTTT. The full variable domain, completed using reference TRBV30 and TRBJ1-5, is SQTIHQWPATLVQPVGSPLSLECTVEGTSNPNLYWYRQAAGRGLQLLFYSVGIGQISSEVPQNLSASRPQDRQFILSSKKLLLSDSGFYLCAWSEGASQPQHFGDGTRLSIL.

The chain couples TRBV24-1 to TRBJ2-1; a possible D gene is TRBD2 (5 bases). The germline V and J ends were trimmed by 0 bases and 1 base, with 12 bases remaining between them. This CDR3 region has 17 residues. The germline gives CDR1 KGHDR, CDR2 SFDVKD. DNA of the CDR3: TGTGCCACCAGTGATTTGCCAAGTGCGGGTTCCTACAATGAGCAGTTCTTC. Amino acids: CATSDLPSAGSYNEQFF.

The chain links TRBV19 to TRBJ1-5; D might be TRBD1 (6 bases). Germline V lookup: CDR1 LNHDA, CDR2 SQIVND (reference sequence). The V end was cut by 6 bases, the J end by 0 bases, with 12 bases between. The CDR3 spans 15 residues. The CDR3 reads CASSPQGDSNQPQHF. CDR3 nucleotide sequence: TGTGCCAGTAGCCCACAGGGTGATAGCAATCAGCCCCAGCATTTT.

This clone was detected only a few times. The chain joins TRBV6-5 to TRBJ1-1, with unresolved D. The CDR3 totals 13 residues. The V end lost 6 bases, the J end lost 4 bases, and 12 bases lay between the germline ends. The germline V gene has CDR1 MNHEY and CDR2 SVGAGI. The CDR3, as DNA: TGTGCCAGCAGCCAACCCCGGGGCACTGAAGCTTTCTTT. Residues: CASSQPRGTEAFF.

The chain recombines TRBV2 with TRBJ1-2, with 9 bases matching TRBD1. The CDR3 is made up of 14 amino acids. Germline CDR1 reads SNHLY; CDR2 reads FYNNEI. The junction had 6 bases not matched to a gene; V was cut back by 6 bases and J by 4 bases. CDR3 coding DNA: TGTGCCAGCAGACAAGGACAGGGGAGCTATGGCTACACCTTC. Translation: CASRQGQGSYGYTF.